This is a list of T cell receptor beta chains from one sample in a study of blood T cell repertoires in COVID-19. TCRdb's table, derived via immunoSEQ multiplex PCR, lists solely in-frame clones and lacks some. Of around 130,000 clones listed, approximately 84% are singletons. Sequenced sample: PBMCs or T cells enriched from blood (not recorded which). The receptors derive from a woman aged 18-29 years who had been exposed to COVID-19. Each CDR3 is given with its conserved first and last residue. D genes are given only for firm matches. Clone size is not always given. Where it is, it says once, few, many or a class for expanded clones.

TRBV11-1	NA	NA	TRBJ1-1	TGTGCACTAGCTAGGCCCTTGAACACTGAAGCTTTCTTT	CALARPLNTEAFF
TRBV5-5	few	NA	TRBJ1-6	TGTGCCAGCAATACCGGGACAATAACTTCACCCCTCCACTTT	CASNTGTITSPLHF
TRBV12-5	NA	TRBD1	TRBJ1-4	TGTGCTAGTGGTTTGGGACAGGGGGCTGAAAAACTGTTTTTT	CASGLGQGAEKLFF
TRBV7-8	NA	NA	TRBJ2-1	TGTGCCAGCAGTCGGGACTCTTCCTACAATGAGCAGTTCTTC	CASSRDSSYNEQFF
TRBV7-9	NA	NA	TRBJ2-7	TGTGCCAGCAGACAGGGAACCTACGAGCAGTACTTC	CASRQGTYEQYF
TRBV7-3	NA	NA	TRBJ2-3	TGTGCCAGCAGCCATACGGGATCTTTGGGGAGAGATACGCAGTATTTT	CASSHTGSLGRDTQYF
TRBV7-9	NA	TRBD2	TRBJ2-7	TGTGCCAGCAGCAGGGCTAGCGGTTCCTACGAGCAGTACTTC	CASSRASGSYEQYF
TRBV27	NA	TRBD2	TRBJ2-3	TGTGCCAGCAGTTTCCTCGGCGGGAGCTGGTCAGATACGCAGTATTTT	CASSFLGGSWSDTQYF
TRBV19	NA	NA	TRBJ2-1	TGTGCCAGTAGTGGTGGAGGATGGGACAATGAGCAGTTCTTC	CASSGGGWDNEQFF
TRBV3-1/TRBV3-2	NA	NA	TRBJ1-5	TGTGCCAGCAGCCAAGACGGGGCAGGGGCTGATCAGCCCCAGCATTTT	CASSQDGAGADQPQHF
TRBV5-6	NA	NA	TRBJ2-1	TGTGCCAGCAGCTTCTCTTCGAATGAGCAGTTCTTC	CASSFSSNEQFF
TRBV21-1	NA	NA	TRBJ1-1	TGTGCCAGCAGCAATCCGATAAAAAGACCAGGCGCTGAAGCTTTCTTT	CASSNPIKRPGAEAFF
TRBV30	once	TRBD1	TRBJ1-2	TGTGCCTGGAGTGTTAGGGGACAGGGGGCGAATGGCTACACCTTC	CAWSVRGQGANGYTF
TRBV27	NA	NA	TRBJ1-6	TGTGCCAGCAGTTTAACGGTTAATTCACCCCTCCACTTT	CASSLTVNSPLHF
TRBV5-1	NA	NA	TRBJ1-5	TGCGCCAGCAGCTTGGGCGCGCTCGATAGCAATCAGCCCCAGCATTTT	CASSLGALDSNQPQHF
TRBV15	NA	TRBD1	TRBJ2-1	TGTGCCACCAGCAGCCGACAGGGGGGCTACAATGAGCAGTTCTTC	CATSSRQGGYNEQFF
TRBV19	NA	NA	TRBJ1-5	TGTGCCAGTACCCCCGACAGGAACAATCAGCCCCAGCATTTT	CASTPDRNNQPQHF
TRBV2	NA	TRBD1	TRBJ2-5	TGTGCCAGCTGCCGGGACAGGAATCAAGAGACCCAGTACTTC	CASCRDRNQETQYF
TRBV2	NA	NA	TRBJ1-5	TGTGCCAGCACCCGGGTCCCGAATCAGCCCCAGCATTTT	CASTRVPNQPQHF
TRBV7-2	NA	NA	TRBJ2-7	TGTGCCAGCAGCTCCTGGACTGCCTCCTACGAGCAGTACTTC	CASSSWTASYEQYF
TRBV29-1	NA	TRBD2	TRBJ2-5	TGCAGCGTTGATAATTGGTCAGGGCAAAGCTTGTCAGCGGGAGGGCCAGAGACCCAGTACTTC	CSVDNWSGQSLSAGGPETQYF
TRBV5-1	NA	NA	TRBJ2-1	TGCGCCAGCAGCACGACAGGTCGTACATGGGGCAATGAGCAGTTCTTC	CASSTTGRTWGNEQFF
TRBV7-6	NA	NA	TRBJ1-3	TGTGCCAGCAGCTATCAAACGGGATTCGGAAACACCATATATTTT	CASSYQTGFGNTIYF
TRBV10-3	few	TRBD1	TRBJ1-2	TGTGCCATCAGTGAGTCGATACAGGGGAGTGGCGATGGCTACACCTTC	CAISESIQGSGDGYTF
TRBV7-9	NA	TRBD2	TRBJ2-5	TGTGCCAGCAGCGAATCTTCATGGCGGGAGATCCAAGAGACCCAGTACTTC	CASSESSWREIQETQYF
TRBV6-5	NA	TRBD1	TRBJ1-4	TGTGCCAGCAGTTACGACAGGGAGAATGAAAAACTGTTTTTT	CASSYDRENEKLFF
TRBV10-2	NA	NA	TRBJ2-7	TGCGCCAGCAGTCAAATTAGTTCCTACGAGCAGTACTTC	CASSQISSYEQYF
TRBV19	NA	NA	TRBJ1-1	TGTGCCAGTAGTATGGGTTCAACAGGTCTGAACACTGAAGCTTTCTTT	CASSMGSTGLNTEAFF
TRBV20-1	NA	TRBD1	TRBJ1-1	TGCAGTGCGTGGACAGGCCGAGGCGCTTTCTTT	CSAWTGRGAFF
TRBV5-5	NA	TRBD1	TRBJ2-7	TGTGCCAGCAGCCACCCGTGGACAGGGGGTGACGAGCAGTACTTC	CASSHPWTGGDEQYF
TRBV18	NA	TRBD1	TRBJ1-6	TGTGCCAGCTCACCGACGACAGGGGGAGGGTCACCCCTCCACTTT	CASSPTTGGGSPLHF
TRBV6-5	NA	TRBD1	TRBJ1-2	TGTGCCAGCAGACGACAGGGGTGGGATGGCTACACCTTC	CASRRQGWDGYTF
TRBV5-4	NA	NA	TRBJ2-5	TGTGCCAGCAGCACTACCTCGGCTAGCTCAGAGACCCAGTACTTC	CASSTTSASSETQYF
TRBV28	NA	TRBD1	TRBJ2-7	TGTGCCAGCAGTTCAGGGGGAAACTTCTACCGGCCTACGAGCCACGGGCAGTACTTC	CASSSGGNFYRPTSHGQYF
TRBV19	NA	TRBD1	TRBJ1-5	TGTGCCAGTAGTACGCAGACAGGGCTCAATCAGCCCCAGCATTTT	CASSTQTGLNQPQHF
TRBV5-1	few	NA	TRBJ2-2	TGCGCCAGCAGCTCCGGGACACCTAACACCGGGGAGCTGTTTTTT	CASSSGTPNTGELFF
TRBV2	few	NA	TRBJ1-2	TGTGCCAGCACCCTGGGCGGGTTTAACTATGGCTACACCTTC	CASTLGGFNYGYTF
TRBV5-4	NA	NA	TRBJ1-2	TGTGCCAGCAGTCGGGGAACTTATGGCTACACCTTC	CASSRGTYGYTF
TRBV7-8	NA	TRBD1	TRBJ1-2	TGTGCCAGCAGCCCGATAGACAGGGACTATGGCTACACCTTC	CASSPIDRDYGYTF
TRBV7-8	NA	NA	TRBJ2-7	TGTGCCAGCAGCTTAAGTGCCAGCTCCTACGAGCAGTACTTC	CASSLSASSYEQYF
TRBV6-5	NA	TRBD1	TRBJ1-5	TGTGCCAGCAGCCGGACAGGCGGCAGCAATCAGCCCCAGCATTTT	CASSRTGGSNQPQHF
TRBV5-4	NA	NA	TRBJ2-7	TGTGCCAGCAGCAGATCCTCGGGACAAGCCTACGAGCAGTACTTC	CASSRSSGQAYEQYF
TRBV7-9	NA	NA	TRBJ1-1	TGTGCCAGCAGCTTGGACACCCGGTATGGGGCTTTCTTT	CASSLDTRYGAFF
TRBV5-1	NA	TRBD2	TRBJ2-2	TGCGCCAGCGGTTTGACTAGCGGTTACACCGGGGAGCTGTTTTTT	CASGLTSGYTGELFF
TRBV7-2	NA	NA	TRBJ2-5	TGTGCCAGCAGCTTACGGCCGGGTCGGGAGACCCAGTACTTC	CASSLRPGRETQYF
TRBV11-2	NA	NA	TRBJ1-2	TGTGCCAGCAGCTTAACCCCGGACACCTATGGCTACACCTTC	CASSLTPDTYGYTF
TRBV3-1/TRBV3-2	NA	TRBD2	TRBJ2-3	TGTGCCAGCAGCCAGGGACTAGCGGAGCACACAGATACGCAGTATTTT	CASSQGLAEHTDTQYF
TRBV30	NA	NA	TRBJ1-1	TGTGCCTGGACCTGGGACCTTCAGACTAGAAGGACTGAAGCTTTCTTT	CAWTWDLQTRRTEAFF
TRBV19	NA	NA	TRBJ1-1	TGTGCCAGTACCCGGAGAGGCGAGTTGATGAACACTGAAGCTTTCTTT	CASTRRGELMNTEAFF
TRBV25-1	once	NA	TRBJ2-6	TGTGCCAGCAGTGATCCTTCTGGGGCCAACGTCCTGACTTTC	CASSDPSGANVLTF
TRBV19	once	TRBD2	TRBJ2-3	TGTGCCAGTTCCTATAGGACTAGCGGGAGTCGGGCAGATACGCAGTATTTT	CASSYRTSGSRADTQYF